This passage covers 25 T cell receptor beta chains from one sample sequenced in a study of response to subunit inactivated influenza vaccine listed by TCRdb under 2018. Library prep was done by RT-PCR. Sequencing was performed on an Illumina HiSeq 2500. Clones were called with MiXCR by TCRdb after fastp trimmed the public reads at Q25, and only in-frame beta chains were retained. Records with the same CDR3 protein are collapsed into one entry carrying the most frequent genes and DNA. In all, the sample holds about 700,000 distinct CDR3 sequences, and about 14% of those were seen once. Together, the top ten hold about 7.4% of the sample. The sample in question was PBMCs from blood, obtained 14 to 15 days before vaccination. The receptors come from a man aged 45 to 65 who received an inactivated influenza vaccine. Donor details come from another sample of the same person, matched by shared clones.

V gene TRBV20-1 combines with J gene TRBJ2-7; TRBD2 is a possible D gene (6 bases). There are 14 residues in the CDR3. CDR1 is DFQATT and CDR2 is SNEGSKA in the germline V gene (reference sequence). Trimming removed 5 bases at V and 1 base at J, with 15 bases between. This chain's CDR3 is CSAGRGTESYEQYF. The DNA of the CDR3 is TGCAGTGCTGGACGGGGGACTGAGTCCTACGAGCAGTACTTC.

This clonotype was seen a few times. The chain has TRBV6-2 or TRBV6-3 and TRBJ2-7; the D call may be TRBD1 or TRBD2 (5 bases each). V lost 5 bases and J lost 5, with 19 bases in between. Germline loops: CDR1 MNHEY, CDR2 SVGEGT. The CDR3 is 15 amino acids. As DNA, the CDR3 is TGTGCCAGCAGTACCCCGTCGGGGCGCAGGAACGAGCAGTACTTC. It is translated as CASSTPSGRRNEQYF.

This clonotype was detected ten times or more. This sequence joins TRBV7-9 and TRBJ2-1; 9 bases align to TRBD2. V dropped 6 bases and J dropped 3; count of bases not matched to a gene: 9. The CDR3 is made up of 16 amino acids. The germline V gene encodes CDR1 SEHNR and CDR2 FQNEAQ (reference sequence). CDR3 loop: CASSYGGGAYYNEQFF. The CDR3 DNA is TGTGCCAGCAGTTACGGCGGGGGGGCGTACTACAATGAGCAGTTCTTC.

The rearrangement links TRBV20-1 to TRBJ2-1; 7 bases line up with TRBD2. Germline CDR1 reads DFQATT; CDR2 reads SNEGSKA (reference sequence). This CDR3 has 13 residues. V shed 5 bases, J shed 7 bases, and the junction held 8 bases outside the gene matches. CDR3 DNA: TGCAGTGCTCCCCCAGGGACTACTAATGAGCAGTTCTTC. This translates into CSAPPGTTNEQFF.

This clonotype has a handful of counts. The chain employs TRBV28 and TRBJ1-4; 8 nucleotides line up with TRBD1. This CDR3 is built from 16 residues. V shed 4 bases, J shed 3 bases, and the junction held 7 bases outside the gene matches. Germline CDR1 MDHEN, CDR2 SYDVKM. DNA of the CDR3: TGTGCCAGCAGTTCAGGGGGCCCCAGGGCTAATGAAAAACTGTTTTTT. It translates to CASSSGGPRANEKLFF.

This chain connects TRBV6-1 to TRBJ2-1; TRBD2 matches at 16 bases. Germline V gene data show CDR1 as MNHNS and CDR2 as SASEGT. The CDR3 spans 16 residues. J was trimmed by 1 base and V by 9 bases; bases with no gene match: 3. The CDR3 DNA reads TGTGCCAGTAAGGGACTAGCGGGAGGGTCCTACAATGAGCAGTTCTTC. Its translation: CASKGLAGGSYNEQFF.

Comments on this clonotype: With a much larger clone just one base away, this may be a read error. The chain uses TRBV12-3 or TRBV12-4 and TRBJ2-3, with TRBD1 as a possible D gene (5 bases). Trimming took 5 bases from V and 3 from J, leaving 21 bases between them. This CDR3 has 17 amino acids. This chain's CDR3 is CASSTGWTTTETDTQYF. Written as DNA, the CDR3 is TGTGCCAGCAGTACTGGTTGGACAACTACTGAGACAGATACGCAGTATTTT.

The chain links TRBV4-3 to TRBJ2-2; D gene uncertain. Germline V gene lookup returns CDR1 LGHNA and CDR2 YSLEER. The CDR3 consists of 16 residues. Trimming pared 2 bases from V and 3 bases from J, leaving 13 bases between. DNA of the CDR3: TGCGCCAGCAGCCAAAGACCCTGGCAGTACACCGGGGAGCTGTTTTTT. As protein: CASSQRPWQYTGELFF.

The chain recombines TRBV4-3 with TRBJ2-7; no firm D call. This CDR3 has 15 residues. Deletions cut 0 bases from V and 3 bases from J, with 12 bases between. Germline CDR1 and CDR2: LGHNA and YSLEER. CDR3 in DNA: TGCGCCAGCAGCCAAGATATAGTAAGGGACTACGAGCAGTACTTC. This codes for CASSQDIVRDYEQYF.

V usage is TRBV20-1 and J usage is TRBJ2-7, with 9 bases fitting TRBD2. Germline assignment: CDR1 DFQATT and CDR2 SNEGSKA (reference sequence). The CDR3 covers 14 residues. V shed 6 bases, J shed 6 bases, and the junction held 12 bases outside the gene matches. CDR3 sequence reads: CSAPSGGSAGEQYF. CDR3 sequence (DNA): TGCAGTGCCCCAAGCGGGGGGTCAGCGGGCGAGCAGTACTTC.

The chain employs TRBV7-2 and TRBJ2-3, with D perhaps matching TRBD2 (5 bases). The CDR3 length is 15 residues. Germline CDR1 and CDR2: SGHTA and FQGNSA. Deletions cut 5 bases from V and 2 bases from J, with 14 bases between. The CDR3 DNA reads TGTGCCAGCAGCGCGGACTTTTCCCTCACAGATACGCAGTATTTT. Translation: CASSADFSLTDTQYF.

In its sample, this clonotype was seen a few times. The CDR3 coding sequence is TGTGCCAGCTCACCACAAGCAGGGACCCGGGAGCTGTTTTTT. Translation: CASSPQAGTRELFF. This chain links TRBV18 with TRBJ2-2; D possibly matches TRBD1 or TRBD2 (5 bases each). The CDR3 covers 14 residues. Trimming pared 1 base from V and 9 bases from J, leaving 12 bases between. CDR1 is KGHSH, CDR2 LQKENI, per germline. The variable domain in full, completed from reference TRBV18 and TRBJ2-2, reads NAGVMQNPRHLVRRRGQEARLRCSPMKGHSHVYWYRQLPEEGLKFMVYLQKENIIDESGMPKERFSAEFPKEGPSILRIQQVVRGDSAAYFCASSPQAGTRELFFGEGSRLTVL.

The chain employs TRBV10-3 and TRBJ1-1; 8 nucleotides match TRBD1. Trimming removed 10 bases from V and 4 bases from J; junction bases left unmatched: 8. CDR1 and CDR2 (germline): ENHRY, SYGVKD. The CDR3 sequence is 13 residues long. Written as DNA, the CDR3 is TGTGCCACCGGACAGGGATCGGGCACTGAAGCTTTCTTT. Residues: CATGQGSGTEAFF.

The chain combines TRBV7-2 with TRBJ2-2; D gene uncertain. This CDR3 region has 15 residues. Trimming stripped 5 bases from V and 4 bases from J, with 14 bases between. In germline, CDR1 is SGHTA, CDR2 FQGNSA. Here the CDR3 reads CASSRRTQATGELFF. CDR3 DNA sequence: TGTGCCAGCAGCCGACGGACCCAAGCCACCGGGGAGCTGTTTTTT.

This clonotype was counted between two and nine times. The genes are TRBV7-8 and TRBJ2-1; 10 bases are a match to TRBD2. V gave up 7 bases and J gave up 4 bases; unmatched junction bases: 7. The germline V gene has CDR1 SGHVS and CDR2 FQNEAQ. The CDR3 runs 15 residues. CDR3 sequence reads: CASILSGGAYNEQFF. The CDR3 DNA sequence: TGTGCCAGCATCCTAAGCGGGGGGGCATACAATGAGCAGTTCTTC.

V gene TRBV18 combines with J gene TRBJ2-2; TRBD1 is a possible D gene (6 bases). The CDR3 extends over 16 amino acids. Trimming took 0 bases from V and 3 from J, leaving 11 bases between them. Per the germline V gene, CDR1 is KGHSH and CDR2 is LQKENI. The chain's CDR3 is CASSPPRGGDTGELFF. DNA of the CDR3: TGTGCCAGCTCACCACCCCGAGGGGGAGACACCGGGGAGCTGTTTTTT.

This clonotype was seen a few times. This sequence joins TRBV4-3 and TRBJ1-2; tentative D call: TRBD1 (6 bases). The CDR3 is 14 residues long. The V and J ends lost 2 bases and 4 bases respectively, with 11 bases between them. Germline V CDR1 and CDR2: LGHNA, YSLEER. This CDR3 reads CASSQRTETYGYTF. The DNA of the CDR3 is TGCGCCAGCAGCCAAAGGACAGAGACCTATGGCTACACCTTC.

Notes on this clonotype: With a much larger clone just one base away, this may be a read error. This sequence joins TRBV29-1 and TRBJ2-7; D is possibly TRBD2 (5 bases). The CDR3 is 12 amino acids. Germline-derived CDR1 and CDR2 are SQVTM and ANQGSEA. V was shortened by 4 bases and J by 2 bases, with 9 bases between the two germline ends. The CDR3 DNA follows: TGCAGCGTTGTTCGGGGTACCTACGAGCAGTACTTC. Encoded protein: CSVVRGTYEQYF.

A few counts support this clonotype. The chain employs TRBV2 and TRBJ1-1; 7 bases are a match to TRBD1. The germline CDR1 and CDR2 sequences are SNHLY and FYNNEI. The CDR3 length is 13 residues. With V trimmed by 6 bases and J by 6 bases, 7 bases remained unmatched. The chain's CDR3 is CASSAGGLAEAFF. Here the CDR3 DNA reads TGTGCCAGCAGCGCAGGGGGTCTCGCTGAAGCTTTCTTT. Drawing the rest from reference TRBV2 and TRBJ1-1, the complete variable domain is EPEVTQTPSHQVTQMGQEVILRCVPISNHLYFYWYRQILGQKVEFLVSFYNNEISEKSEIFDDQFSVERPDGSNFTLKIRSTKLEDSAMYFCASSAGGLAEAFFGQGTRLTVV.

This clonotype has more than one count but fewer than ten. This chain joins TRBV27 and TRBJ2-7, with D perhaps TRBD1 (5 bases). The germline V gene has CDR1 MNHEY and CDR2 SMNVEV (reference sequence). Trimming stripped 7 bases from V and 2 bases from J, with 21 bases between. CDR3 length: 16 amino acids. The chain's CDR3 is CASNRGRGSSPYEQYF. The DNA for the CDR3 is TGTGCCAGCAATCGAGGAAGGGGTAGTAGTCCCTACGAGCAGTACTTC.

This chain connects TRBV7-9 to TRBJ2-7, with D unclear. The V end lost 2 bases, the J end lost 6 bases, and 11 bases lay between the germline ends. This CDR3 contains 13 residues. Germline CDR1 SEHNR, CDR2 FQNEAQ (reference sequence). The CDR3 region has the DNA TGTGCCAGCAGCTTAATTGATAATGGCGAGCAGTACTTC. Its protein is CASSLIDNGEQYF.

This clonotype appeared many times. J is TRBJ2-1 and V is TRBV29-1, with 9 positions matching TRBD2. Germline CDR1 and CDR2: SQVTM and ANQGSEA. The V and J ends lost 7 bases and 0 bases, in that order; junction bases with no gene match: 4. The CDR3 has 14 residues. DNA of the CDR3: TGCAGCGCCCTAGCGGGGAGCTCCTACAATGAGCAGTTCTTC. This translates into CSALAGSSYNEQFF.

This rearrangement joins TRBV6-1 to TRBJ2-7; D remains unclear. The V end was cut by 7 bases, the J end by 2 bases, with 18 bases between. Per germline, CDR1 MNHNS and CDR2 SASEGT. The CDR3 runs to 15 residues. The DNA for the CDR3 is TGTGCCAGCATCAAGGGCAGGCCAGCTACCTACGAGCAGTACTTC. Protein product: CASIKGRPATYEQYF.

This chain connects TRBV6-2 or TRBV6-3 to TRBJ2-5; 12 bases map to TRBD2. CDR3 length: 17 residues. Germline V gives CDR1 MNHEY, CDR2 SVGEGT. After removal of 4 bases from V and 4 bases from J, the junction contained 10 bases not matched to a gene. The CDR3: CASSFASGTSGRETQYF. The CDR3 DNA sequence: TGTGCCAGCAGTTTCGCCTCCGGGACTAGCGGGCGAGAGACCCAGTACTTC.

J is TRBJ1-4 and V is TRBV6-1, with TRBD1 identical over 9 bases. V lost 7 bases, J lost 2 bases, and 11 bases stayed unmatched. Germline V CDR1 and CDR2: MNHNS, SASEGT. This CDR3 has 17 amino acids. The CDR3 spells CASNSPGQGSTNEKLFF. In DNA, the CDR3 is TGTGCCAGCAACTCACCGGGACAGGGTTCGACTAATGAAAAACTGTTTTTT.